The sequence of this TCR beta chain was determined in a study of blood T cells in healthy people across ages. Study findings and constraints: TCR beta diversity, measured per million T cells, fell in a roughly linear way with age. There was a strong correlation between TCR beta diversity and naive T cell percentage.

Every sample yielded at least 6 million isolated PBMCs. Germline values: CDR1 DFQATT, CDR2 SNEGSKA (reference sequence). The CDR3 length is 14 residues. V dropped 5 bases and J dropped 7; count of bases not matched to a gene: 13. Alongside a J-beta primer mix, a sample-barcoded 5' primer served in a second PCR lasting roughly 6 to 11 cycles. Each CDR3 protein gets one entry after TCRdb re-called the 5' RACE reads with MiXCR. Altogether under 750,000 distinct CDR3 sequences are present, more than 45% being singletons, with the ten largest covering 20% to 25%. On this clonotype: The antigen remains unidentified.

Sequenced input: blood. The chain employs TRBV20-1 and TRBJ2-7; 8 nucleotides align to TRBD1. The receptor's source is a man at least 80 years old in good health. Here the CDR3 DNA reads TGCAGTGCTGGGGATGCCGTTGGGACAGGAGAGCAGTACTTC. Protein: CSAGDAVGTGEQYF.